A selection of T cell receptor beta chains follows, all from one sample in a study of T cells in Graves' hyperthyroidism and ophthalmopathy. Via MiXCR, TCRdb re-called the multiplex PCR reads, giving one row per CDR3 protein. The sample records about 400,000 distinct CDR3 sequences, around 16% being singletons. The sequenced sample consisted of blood. The receptors come from a woman between 18 and 30 years old with Graves' hyperthyroidism. Both conserved end residues are part of each CDR3. The D gene is left open where the match is weak. The size entry is marked missing in some rows and otherwise reads once, few, many or a size class.

abundance: NA
len: 16
d_gene: TRBD2
v_gene: TRBV5-1
j_gene: TRBJ2-5
CDR3nt: TGCGCCAGCAGTCGACCCCTAGCGGGGGTCCAAGAGACCCAGTACTTC
CDR3aa: CASSRPLAGVQETQYF

abundance: NA
len: 17
d_gene: NA
v_gene: TRBV6-1
j_gene: TRBJ2-6
CDR3nt: TGTGCCAGCATTTCAGGGTTTTGGAGTTCTGGGGCCAACGTCCTGACTTTC
CDR3aa: CASISGFWSSGANVLTF

abundance: few
len: 16
d_gene: TRBD2
v_gene: TRBV9
j_gene: TRBJ2-2
CDR3nt: TGTGCCAGCAGCGTAGTGACGGGAGGAGACACCGGGGAGCTGTTTTTT
CDR3aa: CASSVVTGGDTGELFF

abundance: many
len: 16
d_gene: NA
v_gene: TRBV2
j_gene: TRBJ2-3
CDR3nt: TGTGCCAGCAGCAGGGACCTCCTCGGGGTAACAGATACGCAGTATTTT
CDR3aa: CASSRDLLGVTDTQYF

abundance: many
len: 13
d_gene: TRBD1
v_gene: TRBV10-3
j_gene: TRBJ1-2
CDR3nt: TGTGCCATCAGACCCGGGACAGGCTATGGCTACACCTTC
CDR3aa: CAIRPGTGYGYTF

abundance: few
len: 16
d_gene: NA
v_gene: TRBV6-5
j_gene: TRBJ1-3
CDR3nt: TGTGCCAGCAGTTACAGGCAGGCGCTCTCTGGAAACACCATATATTTT
CDR3aa: CASSYRQALSGNTIYF

abundance: few
len: 16
d_gene: TRBD2
v_gene: TRBV9
j_gene: TRBJ2-1
CDR3nt: TGTGCCAGCAGCGCCCTAGCGGGATACTCCTACAATGAGCAGTTCTTC
CDR3aa: CASSALAGYSYNEQFF

abundance: few
len: 13
d_gene: NA
v_gene: TRBV3-1
j_gene: TRBJ2-7
CDR3nt: TGTGCCAGCAGCCAGGGACGCTCCTACGAGCAGTACTTC
CDR3aa: CASSQGRSYEQYF

abundance: NA
len: 15
d_gene: NA
v_gene: TRBV15
j_gene: TRBJ2-7
CDR3nt: TGTGCCACCAGCAGGACGGACACTGGCTCCTACGAGCAGTACTTC
CDR3aa: CATSRTDTGSYEQYF

abundance: few
len: 21
d_gene: TRBD2
v_gene: TRBV7-2
j_gene: TRBJ2-7
CDR3nt: TGTGCCAGCAGCTTCCCTAAGGTCCCGGCCAGTAGCGGGAGTAGGAGCTACGAGCAGTACTTC
CDR3aa: CASSFPKVPASSGSRSYEQYF